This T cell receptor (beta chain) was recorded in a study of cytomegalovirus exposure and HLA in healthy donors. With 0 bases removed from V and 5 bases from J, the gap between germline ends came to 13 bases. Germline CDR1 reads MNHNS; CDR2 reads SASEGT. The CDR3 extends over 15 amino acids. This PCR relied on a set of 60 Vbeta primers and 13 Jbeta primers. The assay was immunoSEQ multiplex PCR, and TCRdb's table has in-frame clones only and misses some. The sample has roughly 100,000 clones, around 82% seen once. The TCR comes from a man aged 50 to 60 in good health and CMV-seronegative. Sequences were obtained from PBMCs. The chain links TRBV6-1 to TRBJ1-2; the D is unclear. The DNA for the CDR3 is TGTGCCAGCAGTGAAGCAGGTAGTTCGGGTTATGGCTACACCTTC. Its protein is CASSEAGSSGYGYTF.